The rows below give T cell receptor beta chains drawn from one sample of a study of blood T cell repertoires in COVID-19. Data came from immunoSEQ multiplex PCR; TCRdb stores just in-frame clones and leaves some out. The sample lists over 120,000 clones; approximately 89% were seen once. Sequencing input: peripheral blood. The receptors derive from a woman aged 50 to 60 with acute or convalescent COVID-19. Both conserved end residues are part of each CDR3. The D gene is left open where the match is weak. Part of the rows lack a size; the others show once, few, many or a class for expanded clones.

15,.,TRBV7-2,.,TRBJ2-7,TGTGCCAGCAGCCCTCTAGCCGCAGGCTCCTACGAGCAGTACTTC,CASSPLAAGSYEQYF
14,.,TRBV3-1/TRBV3-2,.,TRBJ2-3,TGTGCCAGCAGCCGAGGGGGTAATGCAGATACGCAGTATTTT,CASSRGGNADTQYF
14,.,TRBV5-3,once,TRBJ1-2,TGTGCCAGAAGCTTGGCGGGAGTTAACTATGGCTACACCTTC,CARSLAGVNYGYTF
13,TRBD1,TRBV29-1,.,TRBJ1-1,TGCAGCGGTGGGTCAGGGGGCTGGACTGAAGCTTTCTTT,CSGGSGGWTEAFF
16,.,TRBV11-2,.,TRBJ2-2,TGTGCCAGCAGCTTAGTATGGGGCGCCAGGACCGGGGAGCTGTTTTTT,CASSLVWGARTGELFF
15,TRBD1,TRBV5-8,.,TRBJ1-6,TGTGCCAGCAGCGTCTCGACAGGGGCCGTTTCACCCCTCCACTTT,CASSVSTGAVSPLHF
13,.,TRBV19,.,TRBJ1-5,TGTGCCAGTAACAGGGCAGTACATCAGCCCCAGCATTTT,CASNRAVHQPQHF
12,TRBD1,TRBV19,.,TRBJ1-4,TGTGCCAGTAGCCGGGACAGGCAGAAACTGTTTTTT,CASSRDRQKLFF
15,TRBD2,TRBV7-2,.,TRBJ2-1,TGTGCCAGCTCGGGGCCAGCGGGAAACTACAATGAGCAGTTCTTC,CASSGPAGNYNEQFF
13,.,TRBV11-2,.,TRBJ2-3,TGTGCCAGCAGCGAAGGGCGGGCAGATACGCAGTATTTT,CASSEGRADTQYF
12,TRBD1,TRBV10-2,.,TRBJ2-7,TGCGCCAGCAGGGGGGACAGCCCTTCGTCGACCTTC,CASRGDSPSSTF
13,.,TRBV5-1,.,TRBJ2-3,TGCGCCAGCGGACTCATAAGCACAGATACGCAGTATTTT,CASGLISTDTQYF
17,.,TRBV7-3,.,TRBJ2-1,TGTGCCAGCAGCCCCGGAACAGGATCCAAGTCCTACAATGAGCAGTTCTTC,CASSPGTGSKSYNEQFF
12,TRBD1,TRBV11-1,few,TRBJ1-2,TGTGCCAGCAGCACCGGGACAGGCCCTCCACATTTC,CASSTGTGPPHF
14,TRBD1,TRBV5-1,.,TRBJ1-6,TGCGCCAGCAGCCCCGGGACAGGGGGTTCACCCCTCCACTTT,CASSPGTGGSPLHF
16,TRBD1,TRBV6-6,.,TRBJ1-5,TGTGCCAGCAGTCGCAGGACAGGCGATAGCAATCAGCCCCAGCATTTT,CASSRRTGDSNQPQHF
14,.,TRBV3-1/TRBV3-2,.,TRBJ1-1,TGTGCCAGCAGCCGGGAGGGTCCGAACACTGAAGCTTTCTTT,CASSREGPNTEAFF
16,TRBD2,TRBV10-3,.,TRBJ2-2,TGTGCCGCTTTTGGGGGGATAGCGGGTTACACCGGGGAGCTGTTTTTT,CAAFGGIAGYTGELFF
16,.,TRBV20-1,many,TRBJ1-5,TGCAGTGCTAGTGTCAGTGGGGCGTATAGCAATCAGCCCCAGCATTTT,CSASVSGAYSNQPQHF
13,TRBD1,TRBV7-2,.,TRBJ2-4,TGTGCCAGCAGCCGACAGGGGCGAAACATTCAGTACTTC,CASSRQGRNIQYF
12,.,TRBV2,.,TRBJ2-1,TGTGCCAGCAGTGCAGACAACAATGAGCAGTTCTTC,CASSADNNEQFF
16,.,TRBV29-1,.,TRBJ1-3,TGCAGCGTTGTCCCCCATAGCCGCGACTCTGGAAACACCATATATTTT,CSVVPHSRDSGNTIYF
14,.,TRBV2,.,TRBJ1-5,TGTGCCAGCAGAGCCCTTACACGGGGGCAGCCCCAGCATTTT,CASRALTRGQPQHF
16,.,TRBV7-9,.,TRBJ1-3,TGTGCCAGCAGCTTAGCGCGGCCAGCCGCTGGAAACACCATATATTTT,CASSLARPAAGNTIYF
13,.,TRBV4-1,.,TRBJ2-7,TGCGCCAGCAGCCAGCCGACTAGTAACGAGCAGTACTTC,CASSQPTSNEQYF
14,.,TRBV7-8,few,TRBJ1-2,TGTGCCAGCAGCTATACCCCTTCAGGGAATGGCTACACCTTC,CASSYTPSGNGYTF
15,.,TRBV5-6,once,TRBJ2-1,TGTGCCAGCAGCTTTGTGCATAGCCGGGGCAATGAGCAGTTCTTC,CASSFVHSRGNEQFF
15,.,TRBV5-6,.,TRBJ2-7,TGTGCCAGCAGCCCTATGACAGCGTTGCCCTACGAGCAGTACTTC,CASSPMTALPYEQYF
13,.,TRBV12-3/TRBV12-4,.,TRBJ2-5,TGTGCCAGCAGTTTTCAGGGGCCGGAGACCCAGTACTTC,CASSFQGPETQYF
13,.,TRBV29-1,once,TRBJ1-2,TGCAGCGTTGAAGATCGGGTCATTAATGGCTACACCTTC,CSVEDRVINGYTF
16,.,TRBV5-1,.,TRBJ2-3,TGCGCCAGCAGCTCCCCCGGACTGACGATCACAGATACGCAGTATTTT,CASSSPGLTITDTQYF
14,.,TRBV15,.,TRBJ1-2,TGTGCCACCAGCAGAGATCGAGAGGTCTATGGCTACACCTTC,CATSRDREVYGYTF
12,TRBD2,TRBV5-6,few,TRBJ2-6,TGTGCCAGCAGCGCGGGAGACAACGTCCTGACTTTC,CASSAGDNVLTF
15,.,TRBV25-1,.,TRBJ1-6,TGTGCCAGCAGGGGAGGACGGTCCCTTGGGGCACCCCTCCACTTT,CASRGGRSLGAPLHF
15,TRBD2,TRBV19,.,TRBJ2-3,TGTGCCAGTAGTAACGAGCGGGAGGGCACAGATACGCAGTATTTT,CASSNEREGTDTQYF
16,.,TRBV4-1,once,TRBJ1-1,TGCGCCAGCAGCCAAACCCCCGCGGGGGCGGCCTCTGAAGCTTTCTTT,CASSQTPAGAASEAFF
15,.,TRBV7-3,.,TRBJ1-6,TGTGCCAGCAGCAATGACAGCCCCTATAATTCACCCCTCCACTTT,CASSNDSPYNSPLHF
15,.,TRBV7-8,.,TRBJ2-6,TGTGCCAGCAGCTTAAGGAGCTCTGGGGCCAACGTCCTGACTTTC,CASSLRSSGANVLTF
15,.,TRBV30,.,TRBJ1-4,TGTGCCTGGAGTGGGGCACAGGGCGTTGGAGAAAAACTGTTTTTT,CAWSGAQGVGEKLFF
13,TRBD1,TRBV9,.,TRBJ1-1,TGTGCCAGCAGCAAGGGACAGGGCTTTGAAGCTTTCTTT,CASSKGQGFEAFF
15,TRBD1,TRBV2,.,TRBJ1-6,TGTGCCAGCAGTTTCACCGGGACAGGGGTTTCACCCCTCCACTTT,CASSFTGTGVSPLHF
15,.,TRBV23-1,once,TRBJ2-3,TGCGCCAGCAGTCAATCTACTAAGGCCACAGATACGCAGTATTTT,CASSQSTKATDTQYF
15,TRBD2,TRBV7-9,.,TRBJ2-2,TGTGCCAGCAGAAGGACTAGCGGGGACACCGGGGAGCTGTTTTTT,CASRRTSGDTGELFF
15,TRBD1,TRBV7-2,.,TRBJ1-2,TGTGCCAGCAGTGCAGACAGGGGGCGAAACTATGGCTACACCTTC,CASSADRGRNYGYTF
13,.,TRBV19,.,TRBJ1-2,TGTGCCAGTAGTCCTGAGGCCGTCTATGGCTACACCTTC,CASSPEAVYGYTF
15,.,TRBV3-1/TRBV3-2,.,TRBJ1-1,TGTGCCAGCAGCCAAGAGAGGGGACTGGGAACTGAAGCTTTCTTT,CASSQERGLGTEAFF
14,TRBD1,TRBV19,.,TRBJ2-7,TGTGCCAGTAGCCCCGGGACAGTCTCCTACGAGCAGTACTTC,CASSPGTVSYEQYF